This paragraph covers one T cell receptor beta chain sequence. Its antigen is unknown. These data come from a study of beta chain features in type 1 diabetes. At the level of the study: Comparable age, gender and cell yields were observed in patients relative to healthy donors. Study-wide results and limits: Within each of all four CD4+ subsets, Type 1 diabetes patients had TCRB CDR3s that were moderately but significantly shorter. Fewer junction insertions and more nucleotide deletions appeared in type 1 diabetes patients.

Expressed TCRB transcripts were sequenced, since all the RNA that had been isolated was reverse transcribed. Libraries were prepared by immunoSEQ multiplex PCR; TCRdb keeps only in-frame clonotypes and omits some of them. The sample records over 150,000 clones, under 13% being singletons. Germline V gives CDR1 SGHDN, CDR2 FVKESK. Trimming removed 1 base at V and 2 bases at J, with 12 bases between. The CDR3 consists of 16 residues. Purity exceeded 98% in all sorted populations. The receptor comes from a man aged 30 to 45 with type 1 diabetes. This chain connects TRBV14 to TRBJ2-1, with D possibly being TRBD1 (5 bases). Sequencing was performed on central memory CD4+ T cells from blood. CDR3 protein: CASSQVGVTPYNEQFF. In nucleotides, the CDR3 is TGTGCCAGCAGCCAAGTAGGGGTGACTCCCTACAATGAGCAGTTCTTC.